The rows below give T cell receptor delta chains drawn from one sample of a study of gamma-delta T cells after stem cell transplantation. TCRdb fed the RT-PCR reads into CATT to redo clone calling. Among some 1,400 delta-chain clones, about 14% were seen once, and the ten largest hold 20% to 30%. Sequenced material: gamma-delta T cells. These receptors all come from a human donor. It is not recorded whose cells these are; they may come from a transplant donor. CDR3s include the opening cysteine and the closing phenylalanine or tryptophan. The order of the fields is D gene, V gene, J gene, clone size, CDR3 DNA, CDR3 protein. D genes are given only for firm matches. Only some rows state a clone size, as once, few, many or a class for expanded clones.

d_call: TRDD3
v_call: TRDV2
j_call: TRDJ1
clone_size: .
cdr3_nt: TGTGCCTGTTGCTCGATGGGTACTGGGGGATTGTACACCGATAAACTCATCTTT
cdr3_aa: CACCSMGTGGLYTDKLIF

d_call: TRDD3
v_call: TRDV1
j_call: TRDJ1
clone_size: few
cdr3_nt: TGTGCTCTTGGGGACCTTTACTGGGGAACCGATAAACTCATCTTT
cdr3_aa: CALGDLYWGTDKLIF

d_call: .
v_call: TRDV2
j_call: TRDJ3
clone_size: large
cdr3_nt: TGTGCCTGTGACACCGTCCGACGGTCCGCTGGAGTCGGGTATCTCCGGGACACCCGACAGATGTTTTTC
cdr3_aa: CACDTVRRSAGVGYLRDTRQMFF

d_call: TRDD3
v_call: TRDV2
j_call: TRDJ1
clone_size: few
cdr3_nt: TGTGCCTGTGACACACTGGGGGATAATATAACCGATAAACTCATCTTT
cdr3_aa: CACDTLGDNITDKLIF

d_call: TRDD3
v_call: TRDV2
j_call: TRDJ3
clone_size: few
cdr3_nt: TGTGCCTGTGACCCGCGACCCACTGTACTGGGGGATACGCTCAGCTGGGACACCCGACAGATGTTTTTC
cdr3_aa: CACDPRPTVLGDTLSWDTRQMFF

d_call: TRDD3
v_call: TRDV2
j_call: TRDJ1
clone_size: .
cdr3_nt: TGTGCCTGTGACTGGCTGGGGGATTCCCAGTACACCGATAAACTCATCTTT
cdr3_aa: CACDWLGDSQYTDKLIF

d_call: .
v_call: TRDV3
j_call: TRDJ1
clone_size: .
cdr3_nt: TGTGCCTTTAAAATCTCCGAACGGACCACCGATAAACTCATCTTT
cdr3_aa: CAFKISERTTDKLIF

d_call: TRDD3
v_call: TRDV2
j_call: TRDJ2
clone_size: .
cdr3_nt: TGTGCCTGTGACAGACTCGTGGGGGATAAAGCACAACTCTTCTTT
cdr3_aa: CACDRLVGDKAQLFF

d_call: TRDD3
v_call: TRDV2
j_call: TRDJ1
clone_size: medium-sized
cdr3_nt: TGTGCCTGTGACACCGTTTCTACTGGGGTACCGGGCATGACCGATAAACTCATCTTT
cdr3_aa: CACDTVSTGVPGMTDKLIF

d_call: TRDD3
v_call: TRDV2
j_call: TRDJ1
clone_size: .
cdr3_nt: TGTGCCTGTGACAACTTACTGGGGGACCCCACCGATAAACTCATCTTT
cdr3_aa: CACDNLLGDPTDKLIF

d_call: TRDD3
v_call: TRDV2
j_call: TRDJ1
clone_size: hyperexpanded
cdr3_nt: TGTGCCTGTGACACCCTGACTGGGGGATACGCGTACACCGATAAACTCATCTTT
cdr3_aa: CACDTLTGGYAYTDKLIF

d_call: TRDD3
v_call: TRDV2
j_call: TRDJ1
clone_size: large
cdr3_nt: TGTGCCTGTGACACCCTGGGGGATACAACCGATAAACTCATCTTT
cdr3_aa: CACDTLGDTTDKLIF

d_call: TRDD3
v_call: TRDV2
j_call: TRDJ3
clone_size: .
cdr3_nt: TGTGCCTGTGACACCCTGGGGGATACGGCCTGGGACACCCGACAGATGTTTTTC
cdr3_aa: CACDTLGDTAWDTRQMFF

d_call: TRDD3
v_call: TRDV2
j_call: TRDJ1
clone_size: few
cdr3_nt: TGTGCCTGTGACACCCTGACTGGGGGACCTAGCGACACCGATAAACTCATCTTT
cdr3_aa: CACDTLTGGPSDTDKLIF

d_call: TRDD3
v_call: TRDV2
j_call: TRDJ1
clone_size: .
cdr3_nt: TGTGCCTGTGACACTATGATGGGGGATACGGGGACCGATAAACTCATCTTT
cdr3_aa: CACDTMMGDTGTDKLIF

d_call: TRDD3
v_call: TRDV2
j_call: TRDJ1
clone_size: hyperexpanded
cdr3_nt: TGTGCCTGTGACACCCTGCTGGGGGGACGGAACGATAAACTCATCTTT
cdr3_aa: CACDTLLGGRNDKLIF

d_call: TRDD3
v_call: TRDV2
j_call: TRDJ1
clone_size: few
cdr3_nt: TGTGCCTGTGAATCCCTGGGGGACCGTTACACCGATAAACTCATCTTT
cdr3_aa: CACESLGDRYTDKLIF

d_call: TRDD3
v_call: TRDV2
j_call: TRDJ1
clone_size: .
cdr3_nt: TGTGCCTGTGACACCGTTACTGGGGGATTGTACACCGATAAACTCATCTTT
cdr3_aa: CACDTVTGGLYTDKLIF

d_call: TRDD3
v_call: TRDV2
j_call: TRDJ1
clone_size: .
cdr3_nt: TGTGCCTGTGACACATCTTTGGGGGACCCCACCGATAAACTCATCTTT
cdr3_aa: CACDTSLGDPTDKLIF

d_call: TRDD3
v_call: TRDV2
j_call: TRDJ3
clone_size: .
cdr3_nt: TGTGCCTGTGACCCGCGACCCACTGTACTGGGGACATCCCGCTCCTGGGACACCCGACAGATGTTTTTC
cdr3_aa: CACDPRPTVLGTSRSWDTRQMFF

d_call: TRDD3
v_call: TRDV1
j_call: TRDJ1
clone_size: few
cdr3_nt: TGTGCTCTTGGGGACCTTCCACTCTCCCCTTTTCTGGGGGACCCCACCGATAAACTCATCTTT
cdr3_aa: CALGDLPLSPFLGDPTDKLIF

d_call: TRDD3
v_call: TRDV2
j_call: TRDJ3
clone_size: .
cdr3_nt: TGTGCCTGTGACTATGTATCCCCCTTGAGTCTGGGGGATACGCGGGACACCCGACAGATGTTTTTC
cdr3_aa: CACDYVSPLSLGDTRDTRQMFF

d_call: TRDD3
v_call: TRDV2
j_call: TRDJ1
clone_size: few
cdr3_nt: TGTGCCTGTGACAACTTACTGGGGGCCCCTACCGATAAACTCATCTTT
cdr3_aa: CACDNLLGAPTDKLIF

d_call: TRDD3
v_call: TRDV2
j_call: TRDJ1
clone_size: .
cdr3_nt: TGTGCCTGTGACACCCTACTGGGGGATGGGACGTACACCGATAAACTCATCTTT
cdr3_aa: CACDTLLGDGTYTDKLIF

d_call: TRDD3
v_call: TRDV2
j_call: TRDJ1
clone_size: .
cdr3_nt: TGTGCCTGTGACACACTGGGGGATACGGGGACCGATAAACTCATCTTT
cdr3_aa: CACDTLGDTGTDKLIF

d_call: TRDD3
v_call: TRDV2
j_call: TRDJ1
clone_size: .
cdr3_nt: TGTGCCTGTGACACCCTGGGGGATTCCCAGTACACCGATAAACTCATCTTT
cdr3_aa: CACDTLGDSQYTDKLIF

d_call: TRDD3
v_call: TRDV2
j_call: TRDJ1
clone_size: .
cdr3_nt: TGTGCCTGTGGCACGGTAGGGGGGGATTACACCGATAAACTCATCTTT
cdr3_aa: CACGTVGGDYTDKLIF

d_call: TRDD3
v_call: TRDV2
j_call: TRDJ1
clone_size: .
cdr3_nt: TGTGCCTGTGACACCGTCAATACTGGGGGATTGTACACCGATAAACTCATCTTT
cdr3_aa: CACDTVNTGGLYTDKLIF

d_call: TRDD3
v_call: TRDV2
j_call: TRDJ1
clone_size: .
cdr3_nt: TGTGCCTATGGCACCTTGACGGGGGATACTTGGGGCGATAAACTCATCTTT
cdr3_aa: CAYGTLTGDTWGDKLIF

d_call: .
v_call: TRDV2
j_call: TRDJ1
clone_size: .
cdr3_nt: TGTGCCTGTGGCACCCTGGGGAGCATAGAAGCCGATAAACTCATCTTT
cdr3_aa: CACGTLGSIEADKLIF

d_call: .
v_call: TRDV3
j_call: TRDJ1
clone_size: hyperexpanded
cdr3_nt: TGTGCCTTTTTCTCGTCGCGGGTGAGACGAGGAACCGATAAACTCATCTTT
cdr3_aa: CAFFSSRVRRGTDKLIF

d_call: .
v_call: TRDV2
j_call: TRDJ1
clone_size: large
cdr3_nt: TGTGCCTGTGACACCGTTGGGGATGTCAGGACCGATAAACTCATCTTT
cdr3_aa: CACDTVGDVRTDKLIF

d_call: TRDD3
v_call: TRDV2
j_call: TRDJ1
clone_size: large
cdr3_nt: TGTGCCTGTGACACCCTGGGGGGCATAGAAGCCGATAAACTCATCTTT
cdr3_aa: CACDTLGGIEADKLIF

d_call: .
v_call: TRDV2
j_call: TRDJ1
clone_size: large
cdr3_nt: TGTGCCTGTGACACGGTCCCGTACACCGATAAACTCATCTTT
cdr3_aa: CACDTVPYTDKLIF

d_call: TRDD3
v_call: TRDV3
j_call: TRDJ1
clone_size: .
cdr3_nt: TGTGCCTTCCAGCAGCCCCTAGTGTTGCAAATGGGGGATACGCTTCGGACCGGTAAACTCATCTTT
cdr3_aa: CAFQQPLVLQMGDTLRTGKLIF

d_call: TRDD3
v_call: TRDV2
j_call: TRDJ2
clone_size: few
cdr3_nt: TGTGCCTGTGACACACTGGGGGACCAGACAGCACAACTCTTCTTT
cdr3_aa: CACDTLGDQTAQLFF

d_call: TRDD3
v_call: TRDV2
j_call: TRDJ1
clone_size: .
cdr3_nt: TGTGCCTGTGACAAACTGGGGGGCATAGAAGCCGATAAACTCATCTTT
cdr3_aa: CACDKLGGIEADKLIF

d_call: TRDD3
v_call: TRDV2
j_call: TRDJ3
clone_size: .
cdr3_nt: TGTGCCTGTGACGTCCTGGGGGATACACTCTGGGACACCCGACAGATGTTTTTC
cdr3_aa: CACDVLGDTLWDTRQMFF

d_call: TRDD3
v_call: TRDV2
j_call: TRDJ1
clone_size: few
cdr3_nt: TGTGCCTGTGACTGGCTGGGGGACCCTGCCGACACCGATAAACTCATCTTT
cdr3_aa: CACDWLGDPADTDKLIF

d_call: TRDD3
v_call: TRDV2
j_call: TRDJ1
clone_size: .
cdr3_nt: TGTGCCTGTGACGACCTACTGGGGGATAATATAACCGATAAACTCATCTTT
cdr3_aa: CACDDLLGDNITDKLIF

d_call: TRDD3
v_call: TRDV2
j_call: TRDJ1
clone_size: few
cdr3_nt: TGTGCCTGTGACACCTTGGGGGATGCCGATAAACTCATCTTT
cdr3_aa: CACDTLGDADKLIF

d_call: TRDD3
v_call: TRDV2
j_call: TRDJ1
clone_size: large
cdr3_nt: TGTGCCTGTGACACGCTGGGGGATACTATCACCGATAAACTCATCTTT
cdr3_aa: CACDTLGDTITDKLIF

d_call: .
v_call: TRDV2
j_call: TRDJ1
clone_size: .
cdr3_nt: TGTGCCTGTGACACCGTGTCTTACACCGATAAACTCATCTTT
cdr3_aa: CACDTVSYTDKLIF

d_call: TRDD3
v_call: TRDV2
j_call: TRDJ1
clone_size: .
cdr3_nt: TGTGCCTGTGACAATGTACTGGGCTGGGGGATACCTGGGATACTCATCTTT
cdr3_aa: CACDNVLGWGIPGILIF

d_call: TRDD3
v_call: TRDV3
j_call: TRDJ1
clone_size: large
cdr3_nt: TGTGCCTGGACAAGGACGGTACTGGGGGATACCCCACAGTACACCGATAAACTCATCTTT
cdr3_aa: CAWTRTVLGDTPQYTDKLIF

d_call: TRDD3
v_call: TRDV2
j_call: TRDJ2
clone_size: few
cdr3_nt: TGTGCCTGTGACAATGTACTGGGGGACCAGACAGCACAACTCTTCTTT
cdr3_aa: CACDNVLGDQTAQLFF

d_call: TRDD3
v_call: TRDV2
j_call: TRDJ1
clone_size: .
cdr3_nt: TGCGCCTGTGACACCTTGGGGGATATGTACACCGATAAACTCATCTTT
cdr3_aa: CACDTLGDMYTDKLIF

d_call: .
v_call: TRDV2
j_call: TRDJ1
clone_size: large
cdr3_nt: TGTGCCTGTGACACCGTGGGTGGGACCAGGAACACCGATAAACTCATCTTT
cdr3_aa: CACDTVGGTRNTDKLIF